This TCR beta chain was recorded in a study of T-cell reconstitution after alpha-beta-depleted transplantation in children. Remarks on this clonotype: Its antigen is not identified.

The study, taken as a whole, reports: The main origin of T-cell counts and diversity one year after transplant was newly produced T cells. Expanded graft clones numbering several hundred reportedly gave rise to alpha-beta T cells about two months after transplant.

Germline loops: CDR1 GTSNPN, CDR2 SVGIG (reference sequence). This CDR3 is built from 16 residues. Trimming cost V 3 bases and J 3 bases, with 18 bases left between them. Construction of the TCRbeta library involved unique molecular identifiers. TCRdb itself ran the PCR reads through MiXCR, one entry per CDR3 protein. The sample records fewer than 550,000 distinct CDR3 sequences, 10% to 12% being singletons. The sequencing used PBMCs, mostly from graft donor cells, collected 180 days after TCRalphabeta/CD19-depleted stem cell transplant. This receptor was identified in a female patient aged 2-15 years who had a stem cell transplant for aplastic anemia, so the T cells may come from the graft donor. The chain is built from TRBV30 and TRBJ1-3, with a possible D match to TRBD1 (5 bases). CDR3 DNA sequence: TGTGCCTGGAGCCCTGTGCGAGGGGCAGGTGGAAACACCATATATTTT. Its protein product is CAWSPVRGAGGNTIYF.